The 19 T cell receptor beta chains reported below all come from one sample, sequenced in a study of shared clonotypes between healthy human individuals. Here immunoSEQ multiplex PCR was the method, and the copy in TCRdb shows in-frame clones only, minus some. In the table there are some 690,000 clones, roughly 87% of which are singletons. The sample taken for sequencing was memory CD8+ T cells from PBMCs. Subset reported: CD45RO+ cells pooled with CCR7-negative TemRA cells. The receptors were sampled from a man younger than 30 in good health. Some clones in this sample may be carry-over from other donors' samples.

The rearrangement links TRBV19 to TRBJ2-7; D may be TRBD2 (5 bases). The length of the CDR3 is 15 residues. Looked up from germline, CDR1 is LNHDA and CDR2 is SQIVND (reference sequence). Trimming pared 6 bases from V and 0 bases from J, leaving 15 bases between. CDR3 sequence: CASSAWTGSSYEQYF. CDR3 DNA sequence: TGTGCCAGTAGCGCCTGGACGGGGAGCTCCTACGAGCAGTACTTC. Together with reference TRBV19 and TRBJ2-7, the CDR3 gives the full variable domain: DGGITQSPKYLFRKEGQNVTLSCEQNLNHDAMYWYRQDPGQGLRLIYYSQIVNDFQKGDIAEGYSVSREKKESFPLTVTSAQKNPTAFYLCASSAWTGSSYEQYFGPGTRLTVT.

This CDR3 reads CASSLVREVGDEQFF. In DNA, the CDR3 is TGTGCCAGCAGCTTAGTGCGGGAGGTCGGGGATGAGCAGTTCTTC. This chain joins TRBV13 and TRBJ2-1, with TRBD2 matching 8 bases. The V segment lost 1 base and the J segment 8 bases; nucleotides outside the gene matches: 7. The CDR3 totals 15 residues. CDR1 and CDR2 from the germline V gene are PRHDT and FYEKMQ (reference sequence).

The chain is built from TRBV7-8 and TRBJ2-3; D might be TRBD2 (6 bases). Germline V CDR1 and CDR2: SGHVS, FQNEAQ. The ends were cut back, 5 bases at V and 0 bases at J, with 15 bases in the middle. This CDR3 region has 16 residues. CDR3 coding DNA: TGTGCCAGCAGCCCGGGGACTGTTCCTAGCACAGATACGCAGTATTTT. This sequence encodes CASSPGTVPSTDTQYF.

The rearrangement links TRBV30 to TRBJ2-5; TRBD2 aligns across 10 bases. Germline trimming cut 3 bases from V and 0 bases from J; bases unmatched to any gene: 16. Germline assignment: CDR1 GTSNPN and CDR2 SVGIG (reference sequence). There are 19 residues in the CDR3. CDR3 loop: CAWRGWNLAGVGYQETQYF. CDR3 sequence (DNA): TGTGCCTGGAGAGGGTGGAACCTAGCGGGAGTGGGTTACCAAGAGACCCAGTACTTC.

The V call is TRBV29-1, the J call TRBJ1-1; D remains ambiguous. The germline gives CDR1 SQVTM, CDR2 ANQGSEA. The CDR3 runs 14 residues. The V end was cut by 3 bases, the J end by 1 base, with 12 bases between. Here the CDR3 reads CSVDFGGKNTEAFF. The CDR3 DNA follows: TGCAGCGTTGATTTTGGCGGAAAGAACACTGAAGCTTTCTTT.

V is TRBV19 and J is TRBJ2-5, with 9 bases that match TRBD2. The CDR3 sequence is 15 residues long. Germline CDR1 LNHDA, CDR2 SQIVND (reference sequence). J was trimmed by 2 bases and V by 3 bases; bases with no gene match: 4. The CDR3 DNA follows: TGTGCCAGTAGTATCCGGACTAGCGCGCAAGAGACCCAGTACTTC. This sequence encodes CASSIRTSAQETQYF.

In its sample, this clone was seen once. The V call is TRBV10-1, the J call TRBJ2-3; 8 bases map to TRBD2. The CDR3 sequence is 16 residues long. Germline V gene sequence: CDR1 WNHNN, CDR2 SYGVQD (reference sequence). Trimming cost V 4 bases and J 2 bases; bases outside gene matches: 8. This CDR3 reads CASSAIAGIHTDTQYF. The CDR3, as DNA: TGCGCCAGCAGTGCCATAGCGGGAATCCACACAGATACGCAGTATTTT.

The chain employs TRBV20-1 and TRBJ2-1, with D possibly being TRBD2 (6 bases). Per the germline V gene, CDR1 is DFQATT and CDR2 is SNEGSKA (reference sequence). This CDR3 has 11 residues. The V end lost 6 bases, the J end lost 13 bases, and 16 bases lay between the germline ends. The CDR3: CSATRAGYQFF. CDR3 nucleotides: TGCAGTGCCACGAGGGCGGGATACCAGTTCTTC.

A word on this clone: A read error may produce the germline difference seen at one junction end. This sequence joins TRBV7-6 and TRBJ2-3, with 10 bases identical to TRBD2. The CDR3 length is 14 residues. CDR1 and CDR2 (germline): SGHVS, FNYEAQ. The CDR3 DNA follows: TGTGCCAGCAGCTCTAGCGGGGGCACACATACGCAGTATTTT. This translates into CASSSSGGTHTQYF.

This clone was counted once. The V call is TRBV7-6, the J call TRBJ2-7, with D tentatively TRBD1 (6 bases). The germline V gene has CDR1 SGHVS and CDR2 FNYEAQ. V lost 2 bases and J lost 0, with 14 bases in between. The CDR3 extends over 16 amino acids. The CDR3 protein is CASSLNRDTSSYEQYF. The DNA of the CDR3 is TGTGCCAGCAGCTTAAATAGGGACACGAGCTCCTACGAGCAGTACTTC. The full variable domain, completed using reference TRBV7-6 and TRBJ2-7, is GAGVSQSPRYKVTKRGQDVALRCDPISGHVSLYWYRQALGQGPEFLTYFNYEAQQDKSGLPNDRFSAERPEGSISTLTIQRTEQRDSAMYRCASSLNRDTSSYEQYFGPGTRLTVT.

The V call is TRBV27, the J call TRBJ2-7; D not resolved. This CDR3 comprises 13 residues. Germline-derived CDR1 and CDR2 are MNHEY and SMNVEV (reference sequence). Deletions cut 4 bases from V and 5 bases from J, with 12 bases between. The CDR3 region has the DNA TGTGCCAGCAGTTACCAGATTCGCGACGAGCAGTACTTC. This translates into CASSYQIRDEQYF.

This clone appeared once. V is TRBV5-1 and J is TRBJ1-2; 11 nucleotides line up with TRBD1. J lost 2 bases, V lost 4 bases, and 4 bases had no gene match. The CDR3 is 15 amino acids. CDR1 SGHRS and CDR2 YFSETQ come from the germline V gene. The CDR3, as DNA: TGCGCCAGCAGCCCGGGACAGGGGGTGAACTATGGCTACACCTTC. Protein sequence: CASSPGQGVNYGYTF. Based on the CDR3 plus reference TRBV5-1 and TRBJ1-2, the full variable domain is KAGVTQTPRYLIKTRGQQVTLSCSPISGHRSVSWYQQTPGQGLQFLFEYFSETQRNKGNFPGRFSGRQFSNSRSEMNVSTLELGDSALYLCASSPGQGVNYGYTFGSGTRLTVV.

This clone was recorded many times. The junction departs from the called germline gene at one end, perhaps through a read error. The V gene is TRBV6-1, the J gene TRBJ1-5; D is unresolved. CDR3 length equals 14 residues. Germline CDR1 and CDR2: MNHNS and SASEGT. The CDR3 loop reads CASSSLSSYQPQHF. CDR3 sequence (DNA): TGTGCCAGCAGCTCTTTAAGTAGCTATCAGCCCCAGCATTTT.

The rearrangement joins TRBV5-6 to TRBJ2-7, with 9 bases identical to TRBD1. Germline V lookup: CDR1 SGHDT, CDR2 YYEEEE. CDR3 size: 16 residues. V trimming: 4 bases; J trimming: 5 bases; junction bases outside the gene matches: 13. CDR3 coding DNA: TGTGCCAGCAGCCCCTACTCCGGGACAGGGAAGAACGAGCAGTACTTC. As protein: CASSPYSGTGKNEQYF.

The chain couples TRBV7-8 to TRBJ1-5; weak D call: TRBD1 (5 bases). Germline CDR1 and CDR2: SGHVS and FQNEAQ. The V end was cut by 7 bases, the J end by 0 bases, with 13 bases between. This CDR3 is 15 amino acids long. CDR3 DNA sequence: TGTGCCAGCACCTACGCGGGGGGTAGCAATCAGCCCCAGCATTTT. Amino acid sequence: CASTYAGGSNQPQHF.

With regard to this clone: This sample includes further DNA sequences coding for the same CDR3. The rearrangement uses TRBV15 and TRBJ2-3, with a weak D call TRBD2 (6 bases). Germline CDR1 and CDR2: LNHNV and YYDKDF (reference sequence). The CDR3 length is 14 residues. The V and J ends lost 0 bases and 4 bases respectively, with 8 bases between them. The CDR3 nucleotides are TGTGCCACCAGCAGAGAGGAGGGCCCAGATACGCAGTATTTT. Protein: CATSREEGPDTQYF.

This rearrangement joins TRBV9 to TRBJ1-3; the D gene is possibly TRBD1 (6 bases). The CDR3 consists of 14 residues. Germline lookup yields CDR1 SGDLS and CDR2 YYNGEE. Trimming took 7 bases from V and 1 from J, leaving 12 bases between them. CDR3: CASGQTGSGNTIYF. The CDR3 region has the DNA TGTGCCAGCGGACAGACAGGATCTGGAAACACCATATATTTT.

The V gene is TRBV5-5, the J gene TRBJ2-7, with D uncertain. CDR3 size: 15 residues. Germline lookup yields CDR1 SGHKS and CDR2 YYEKEE (reference sequence). V was cut by 3 bases and J by 5 bases, with 18 bases left in between. The CDR3 region has the DNA TGTGCCAGCAGCTCGCCGCAGGCACAAGGAGACGAGCAGTACTTC. Translation gives CASSSPQAQGDEQYF.

The V call is TRBV13, the J call TRBJ2-2; D is ambiguous. The CDR3 runs to 12 residues. Germline V gene data show CDR1 as PRHDT and CDR2 as FYEKMQ (reference sequence). Trimming left V 6 bases short and J 6 bases short, with 8 bases between. CDR3 nucleotides: TGTGCCAGCAGTACACGGGCCGGGGAGCTGTTTTTT. Amino acids: CASSTRAGELFF.